This TCR beta chain was recorded in a study of shared clonotypes between healthy human individuals. Sequencing used immunoSEQ multiplex PCR; TCRdb keeps in-frame clones, though not all of them. The repertoire holds approximately 2.1 million clones, with roughly 93% as singletons. CD4+ cells underwent separation, giving CD45RA+ naive and CD45RA-negative memory subsets. General study findings and limits: Genetic and exposure-history diversity was limited by the small donor number. Non-shared clonotypes had lower generation probabilities than those shared by all four donors.

In regard to this clone: Its antigen is unknown.

The CDR3 consists of 16 residues. The germline CDR1 and CDR2 sequences are SGHRS and YFSETQ. Trimming took off 3 bases at V and 9 bases at J, with 19 bases between the two ends. Material: naive CD4+ T cells from PBMCs. Specified subset: CD45RA+ positively selected. This chain uses TRBV5-1 with TRBJ1-6, with D perhaps matching TRBD1 (5 bases). The source is a young man in good health. Some clones in this sample may be carry-over from other donors' samples. CDR3 amino acids: CASSSTYGQVGSPLHF. DNA for the CDR3: TGCGCCAGCAGCTCGACGTACGGACAAGTCGGTTCACCCCTCCACTTT.